This entry features one TCR beta chain sequence. These data originate in a study of T cells in localized non-small cell lung cancer. Only in-frame clones appear in the TCRdb table, and some are missing; sequencing was by immunoSEQ multiplex PCR. The sample lists tens of thousands of clones; 83% were seen once. CDR1 and CDR2 (germline): LNHDA, SQIVND (reference sequence). This CDR3 contains 13 residues. The clonotype originates from a man aged 40 to 69 with stage II lung adenocarcinoma. This specimen consisted of PBMCs, obtained before any cancer treatment. V gene TRBV19 combines with J gene TRBJ2-7; TRBD2 matches at 10 bases. This CDR3 is CATSGDFSYEQYF. The DNA of the CDR3 is TGTGCTACTAGCGGGGACTTCTCCTACGAGCAGTACTTC.